Each of the 19 T cell receptor beta chains below was sequenced from the same sample in a study of T cells in Graves' hyperthyroidism and ophthalmopathy. It was RNA transcripts that yielded the amplified TCR beta CDR3 regions. HTBI primers were the set used in a first-round RT-PCR of the TCR CDR3. MiXCR, applied by TCRdb to the multiplex PCR reads, yields one record per CDR3 protein. The table includes 400,000 or so distinct CDR3 sequences, around 15% detected once. Sequencing was done on a sample of blood. These receptors were taken from a man aged 45-60 years with Graves' ophthalmopathy.

This chain links TRBV27 with TRBJ2-7, with 8 bases identical to TRBD2. The length of the CDR3 is 15 residues. From germline, CDR1 is MNHEY and CDR2 SMNVEV (reference sequence). After removal of 3 bases from V and 1 base from J, the junction contained 5 bases not matched to a gene. This chain's CDR3 is CASSFSGGPSYEQYF. The CDR3 DNA follows: TGTGCCAGCAGTTTTTCGGGAGGGCCTTCCTACGAGCAGTACTTC.

This clonotype was seen repeatedly, ten times or more. The V call is TRBV11-2, the J call TRBJ1-2; the D is unclear. The length of the CDR3 is 13 residues. Trimming stripped 5 bases from V and 4 bases from J, with 11 bases between. Looked up from germline, CDR1 is SGHAT and CDR2 is FQNNGV. The CDR3 loop is CASSLGRGYGYTF. The CDR3 DNA is TGTGCCAGCAGCCTAGGGCGGGGCTATGGCTACACCTTC.

This clonotype was seen many times. The J gene is TRBJ2-7, the V gene TRBV19; TRBD2 might be the D (6 bases). Trimming pared 5 bases from V and 0 bases from J, leaving 23 bases between. The CDR3 is 18 residues long. The germline CDR1 and CDR2 sequences are LNHDA and SQIVND (reference sequence). The CDR3, as DNA: TGTGCCAGTAGTCTTCGGGGCCTTGCGGCGGGATACTCCTACGAGCAGTACTTC. This gives the protein CASSLRGLAAGYSYEQYF.

In its sample, this clonotype was seen many times. An end of the junction differs from the germline gene, which may be a read error. V gene TRBV3-1 combines with J gene TRBJ2-3, with 8 positions matching TRBD2. The CDR3 has 12 residues. Germline-derived CDR1 and CDR2 are LGHDT and YNNKEL (reference sequence). CDR3 sequence: CASSGLAETQYF. As DNA, the CDR3 is TGTGCCAGCAGCGGACTAGCAGAGACGCAGTATTTT.

This clonotype was seen many times. V is TRBV2 and J is TRBJ1-1; possible D gene TRBD1, 5 bases. The CDR3 runs 15 residues. CDR1 SNHLY and CDR2 FYNNEI come from the germline V gene. The germline V and J ends were trimmed by 1 base and 4 bases, with 13 bases remaining between them. CDR3 loop: CASSEGPHQGTEAFF. The CDR3 DNA reads as TGTGCCAGCAGTGAAGGACCCCATCAGGGCACTGAAGCTTTCTTT. Full variable domain (remainder filled in from reference TRBV2 and TRBJ1-1): EPEVTQTPSHQVTQMGQEVILRCVPISNHLYFYWYRQILGQKVEFLVSFYNNEISEKSEIFDDQFSVERPDGSNFTLKIRSTKLEDSAMYFCASSEGPHQGTEAFFGQGTRLTVV.

This clonotype appeared many times. The chain employs TRBV20-1 and TRBJ2-3; 7 bases match TRBD2. Germline lookup yields CDR1 DFQATT and CDR2 SNEGSKA (reference sequence). The CDR3 consists of 16 residues. V lost 0 bases to trimming and J lost 3 bases; unmatched junction nucleotides: 9. CDR3 sequence reads: CSARDHGGRGTDTQYF. The DNA for the CDR3 is TGCAGTGCTAGAGATCATGGCGGGAGAGGTACAGATACGCAGTATTTT.

The table lists this clonotype with many counts. The chain employs TRBV6-1 and TRBJ2-7; no definite D call. CDR3 length equals 15 residues. V dropped 1 base and J dropped 2 bases, with 12 bases sitting between them. CDR1 MNHNS and CDR2 SASEGT come from the germline V gene. The CDR3 nucleotides read TGTGCCAGCAGTGAAGGCCCTAGATCGCCCTACGAGCAGTACTTC. It is translated as CASSEGPRSPYEQYF.

This clonotype showed up just a few times. This chain joins TRBV12-3 or TRBV12-4 and TRBJ1-1, with D tentatively TRBD1 (6 bases). V was shortened by 4 bases and J by 11 bases, with 17 bases between the two germline ends. The CDR3 has 13 amino acids. The CDR3 sequence: CASSSGAGGGAFF. CDR3 coding DNA: TGTGCCAGCAGTTCAGGGGCTGGTGGGGGCGCTTTCTTT.

This clonotype has at least ten counts. The rearrangement joins TRBV7-6 to TRBJ2-3, with 7 bases aligning to TRBD1. The germline V gene has CDR1 SGHVS and CDR2 FNYEAQ. This CDR3 has 18 amino acids. The junction had 14 bases not matched to a gene; V was cut back by 5 bases and J by 0 bases. As DNA, the CDR3 is TGTGCCAGCAGCCCCCTCCGCCCACGACAGGGTAGCACAGATACGCAGTATTTT. It is translated as CASSPLRPRQGSTDTQYF. The whole variable domain, remainder taken from reference TRBV7-6 and TRBJ2-3, is GAGVSQSPRYKVTKRGQDVALRCDPISGHVSLYWYRQALGQGPEFLTYFNYEAQQDKSGLPNDRFSAERPEGSISTLTIQRTEQRDSAMYRCASSPLRPRQGSTDTQYFGPGTRLTVL.

The sample holds many counts of this clonotype. The V gene is TRBV12-3 or TRBV12-4, the J gene TRBJ1-1; D not resolved. The CDR3 contains 14 residues. V dropped 6 bases and J dropped 1 base, with 12 bases sitting between them. The CDR3 DNA reads TGTGCCAGCAGCTCCGCGGACGGGAACACTGAAGCTTTCTTT. This encodes CASSSADGNTEAFF.

This clonotype was counted many times. The V and J genes are TRBV2 and TRBJ1-4; D remains ambiguous. The length of the CDR3 is 13 residues. The V gene's germline CDR1 is SNHLY and CDR2 FYNNEI. V lost 8 bases and J lost 5, with 12 bases in between. In DNA form, the CDR3 reads TGTGCCAGCTCAAGAGAAATCAATGAAAAACTGTTTTTT. It codes for CASSREINEKLFF.

A few counts support this clonotype. The V and J genes are TRBV2 and TRBJ2-6, with D perhaps matching TRBD2 (5 bases). The germline gives CDR1 SNHLY, CDR2 FYNNEI. This CDR3 has 13 residues. V lost 7 bases and J 3 bases, leaving 7 bases between the germline ends. The chain's CDR3 is CASMRVGANVLTF. In DNA form, the CDR3 reads TGTGCCAGCATGAGGGTTGGGGCCAACGTCCTGACTTTC.

This clonotype was detected ten times or more. The V gene is TRBV3-1, the J gene TRBJ2-1, with TRBD2 as a possible D gene (6 bases). This CDR3 has 14 residues. Trimming left V 4 bases short and J 5 bases short, with 12 bases between. The germline V gene has CDR1 LGHDT and CDR2 YNNKEL (reference sequence). CDR3: CASSRRARDNEQFF. The CDR3 nucleotides read TGTGCCAGCAGCCGGAGGGCGAGGGACAATGAGCAGTTCTTC.

The rearrangement links TRBV28 to TRBJ2-7; D possibly corresponds to TRBD2 (6 bases). With 5 bases removed from V and 0 bases from J, the gap between germline ends came to 11 bases. The CDR3 sequence is 14 residues long. CDR1 is MDHEN, CDR2 SYDVKM, per germline. The CDR3 region is CASSPTGSSYEQYF. The CDR3 DNA is TGTGCCAGCAGTCCAACCGGGAGCTCCTACGAGCAGTACTTC.

This rearrangement joins TRBV14 to TRBJ2-1, with 16 bases that match TRBD2. V lost 3 bases and J lost 4; bases outside the gene matches: 6. This CDR3 has 18 residues. The germline gives CDR1 SGHDN, CDR2 FVKESK. The CDR3 here is CASSQGLAGGPSYNEQFF. CDR3 DNA: TGTGCCAGCAGCCAGGGACTAGCGGGAGGGCCGTCGTACAATGAGCAGTTCTTC.

This clonotype was observed at least ten times. CDR3 nucleotides: TGTGCCAGCACAGGTGGGATGAACACTGAAGCTTTCTTT. Translated, it gives CASTGGMNTEAFF. This chain links TRBV27 with TRBJ1-1, with D unclear. The CDR3 is 13 amino acids. The V gene's germline CDR1 is MNHEY and CDR2 SMNVEV (reference sequence). The ends were cut back, 7 bases at V and 0 bases at J, with 9 bases in the middle.

A single count supports this clonotype. It may be a read error: a sequence one base away is much more abundant. The rearrangement uses TRBV6-1 and TRBJ2-7, with 11 bases aligning to TRBD2. Germline CDR1 and CDR2: MNHNS and SASEGT. The CDR3 totals 17 residues. Trimming at V came to 5 bases and at J to 6 bases, leaving 15 bases not matched to a gene. The CDR3 sequence: CASSPHFLAGGPCEQYF. The CDR3 nucleotides read TGTGCCAGCAGTCCCCATTTCTTAGCGGGAGGGCCTTGCGAGCAGTACTTC.

This clonotype was counted at least ten times. The CDR3 DNA follows: TGTGCCAGCACTGGGATCGGGGGGGCCAACGTCCTGACTTTC. It codes for CASTGIGGANVLTF. The rearrangement joins TRBV2 to TRBJ2-6; no clear D. The germline gives CDR1 SNHLY, CDR2 FYNNEI. CDR3 length: 14 residues. V gave up 7 bases and J gave up 4 bases, with 11 bases separating them. Filled out from reference TRBV2 and TRBJ2-6, the complete variable domain reads EPEVTQTPSHQVTQMGQEVILRCVPISNHLYFYWYRQILGQKVEFLVSFYNNEISEKSEIFDDQFSVERPDGSNFTLKIRSTKLEDSAMYFCASTGIGGANVLTFGAGSRLTVL.

This clonotype was observed at least ten times. V is TRBV28 and J is TRBJ2-2, with a possible D match to TRBD1 (5 bases). V lost 8 bases and J lost 4, with 8 bases in between. Germline CDR1 reads MDHEN; CDR2 reads SYDVKM. The CDR3 has 12 amino acids. CDR3 sequence: CASGRGTGELFF. The CDR3 bases are TGTGCCAGCGGAAGGGGCACCGGGGAGCTGTTTTTT.